This T cell receptor beta chain was identified in a study of tumour-infiltrating T cells in Burkitt lymphoma. The overall study: Patients covered every epidemiological subtype of Burkitt lymphoma. Overall and progression-free survival were predicted by productive clonality. Points from the study as a whole: Several public clonotypes were shared across many Burkitt lymphoma patients.

Details on this clone: The target antigen is unknown.

Germline assignment: CDR1 SGDLS and CDR2 YYNGEE. Trimming took 0 bases from V and 3 from J, leaving 7 bases between them. The CDR3 length is 14 residues. Clones were sequenced by immunoSEQ multiplex PCR, and TCRdb holds only the in-frame ones, with some missing. The data hold 500 to 650 clones, with 75% to 85% observed a single time. The receptor was derived from a human donor with Burkitt lymphoma. Input material: tumor tissue. The rearrangement uses TRBV9 and TRBJ1-5, with D unresolved. The CDR3 nucleotides are TGTGCCAGCAGCGTAGGGGCCGACAATCAGCCCCAGCATTTT. Amino acid sequence: CASSVGADNQPQHF.